This TCR beta chain was captured in a study of OX40 agonist ivuxolimab in advanced cancers. Study summary: Ivuxolimab, an antibody acting as an agonist of OX40 (CD134), was used to treat patients. Intravenous ivuxolimab at 0.01 to 10 mg/kg was given to patients every 2 weeks.

Profiled with immunoSEQ multiplex PCR; TCRdb holds only in-frame clones, not every one. The sample includes tens of thousands of clones, roughly 86% of them seen just once. Trimming removed 5 bases from V and 1 base from J, with 11 bases in between. Germline lookup yields CDR1 SEHNR and CDR2 FQNEAQ (reference sequence). There are 14 residues in the CDR3. Sequenced material: CD4+ or CD8+ T cells sorted from blood, taken in a trial of the OX40 agonist ivuxolimab. The chain employs TRBV7-9 and TRBJ1-2, with unresolved D. The receptor was isolated from an adult with an advanced solid tumor such as melanoma, head and neck, liver or kidney cancer. The CDR3, as DNA: TGTGCCAGCAGCACCGGACCCAGTAACTATGGCTACACCTTC. Its translation is CASSTGPSNYGYTF.